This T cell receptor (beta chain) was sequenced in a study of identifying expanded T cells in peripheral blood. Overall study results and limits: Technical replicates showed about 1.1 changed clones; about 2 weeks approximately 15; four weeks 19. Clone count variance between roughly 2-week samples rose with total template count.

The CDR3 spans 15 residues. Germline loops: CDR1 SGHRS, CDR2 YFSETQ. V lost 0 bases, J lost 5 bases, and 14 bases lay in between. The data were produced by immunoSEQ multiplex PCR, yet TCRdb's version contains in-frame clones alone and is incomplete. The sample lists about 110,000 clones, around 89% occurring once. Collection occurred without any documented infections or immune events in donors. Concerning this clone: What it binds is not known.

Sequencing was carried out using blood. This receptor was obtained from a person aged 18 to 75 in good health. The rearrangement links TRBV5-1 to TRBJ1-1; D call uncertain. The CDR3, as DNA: TGCGCCAGCAGCTTGGAATCCAGCCGGGAAACTGAAGCTTTCTTT. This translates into CASSLESSRETEAFF.